The source of this TCR beta chain is a study of Tregs in tolerant kidney transplant recipients. Study information: Mixed chimerism was transient after nonmyeloablative marrow transplants from related graft donors.

Germline assignment: CDR1 MNHNS and CDR2 SASEGT. The V and J ends lost 1 base and 9 bases respectively, with 12 bases between them. The CDR3 sequence is 13 residues long. Generated by immunoSEQ multiplex PCR, the TCRdb table keeps only in-frame clones and is missing some. The sample has under 80,000 clones; 80% to 90% are singletons. General study findings and limits: Tolerant patients' donor-specific Tregs expanded beyond overall Tregs, suggesting antigen-driven growth.

As concerns this clone: Its antigen is undetermined.

The rearrangement links TRBV6-1 to TRBJ1-1, with D maybe TRBD1 (6 bases). This TCR was recovered from a human donor who received a combined kidney and bone marrow transplant. The sample consisted of Tregs from blood, taken before the transplant. CDR3 amino acids: CASSEGGGRKAFF. The CDR3 DNA is TGTGCCAGCAGTGAAGGAGGGGGACGGAAAGCTTTCTTT.